This T cell receptor (beta chain) is from a study of identical twins. CDR3 length equals 15 residues. Deletions cut 4 bases from V and 2 bases from J, with 15 bases between. CDR1 and CDR2 from the germline V gene are WNHNN and SYGVQD (reference sequence). Worth noting for this clonotype: The antigen remains unidentified. It is likely a read error, because the conserved phenylalanine at the end of the CDR3 is missing.

Study-wide points: The models gave estimates that fell short of the out-of-frame TCR alpha sharing seen in monozygotic twins.

Using its own MiXCR run on the 5' RACE reads, TCRdb lists one record per CDR3 protein. Altogether a few hundred thousand distinct CDR3 sequences are present, 7.5% to 10% being singletons, with the ten largest covering around 3.2%. These sequences were also reported in another study, on yellow fever vaccine responses in identical twins.

The sample taken for sequencing was PBMCs. The chain combines TRBV10-1 with TRBJ2-7; possible D gene TRBD1, 6 bases. The sequence was collected from a woman younger than 35 in good health. The CDR3: CASSADRSATYEQYL. CDR3 in DNA: TGCGCCAGCAGTGCCGACAGGTCGGCAACCTACGAGCAGTACCTC.